The 17 T cell receptor beta chains presented below share a single source sample, sequenced in a study of blood T cells in healthy people across ages. Primed by a sample-barcoded 5' primer and a J-beta primer mix, a second PCR proceeded for about 6 to 11 cycles. TCRdb redid the calling of the 5' RACE reads with MiXCR, one entry per CDR3 protein. The table includes about 400,000 distinct CDR3 sequences, approximately 51% detected once. Material: blood. These receptors were collected from a man aged 60-69 years in good health.

This chain uses TRBV11-2 with TRBJ2-7; 7 bases fit TRBD1. Germline CDR1 SGHAT, CDR2 FQNNGV. CDR3 length: 14 residues. V shed 5 bases, J shed 2 bases, and the junction held 6 bases outside the gene matches. The CDR3 DNA is TGTGCCAGCAGCGCCCACAGGGGAACCTACGAGCAGTACTTC. It translates to CASSAHRGTYEQYF.

With regard to this clonotype: At one end the junction does not follow the germline gene, possibly because of a read error. The chain combines TRBV11-2 with TRBJ2-1; D not certain. From germline, CDR1 is SGHAT and CDR2 FQNNGV. This CDR3 is built from 15 residues. CDR3 residues: CANSLRSIVVNEQFF. The CDR3 coding sequence is TGTGCCAACAGCTTAAGGAGTATAGTGGTTAATGAGCAGTTCTTC.

Regarding this clonotype: The junction shows a germline mismatch at one end, possibly a read error. DNA for the CDR3: TGTGCCGGCAGCTCTGGGATGATACGAGCTAACTATGGCTACACCTTC. Translation gives CAGSSGMIRANYGYTF. This rearrangement joins TRBV7-2 to TRBJ1-2; D remains unclear. CDR1 SGHTA and CDR2 FQGNSA come from the germline V gene. CDR3 size: 16 residues.

This chain uses TRBV27 with TRBJ2-3, with D possibly being TRBD1 (5 bases). Trimming removed 4 bases at V and 5 bases at J, with 13 bases between. CDR3 length: 14 residues. Germline V CDR1 and CDR2: MNHEY, SMNVEV (reference sequence). DNA of the CDR3: TGTGCCAGCAGTTCAGGGTTTTTGGTAGATACGCAGTATTTT. Protein: CASSSGFLVDTQYF.

The chain combines TRBV11-2 with TRBJ2-4; possibly TRBD1 for D (6 bases). The DNA matches TRBJ2-5 better at its end, which makes the J call doubtful. The CDR3 contains 14 residues. Per germline, CDR1 SGHAT and CDR2 FQNNGV. The CDR3 here is CASSSTGSGETQYF. The CDR3 nucleotides are TGTGCCAGCAGCTCCACAGGGTCGGGAGAGACCCAGTACTTC.

This clonotype appeared a single time. The chain employs TRBV5-1 and TRBJ1-4, with D possibly TRBD1 on 6 matching bases. Deletions cut 7 bases from V and 10 bases from J, with 20 bases between. Germline V gene data show CDR1 as SGHRS and CDR2 as YFSETQ. The CDR3 length is 14 residues. CDR3 DNA: TGCGCCAGCGGCCCTGGGACACCGCAGGGAAAACTGTTTTTT. Translating it yields CASGPGTPQGKLFF. The whole variable domain, filled in from reference TRBV5-1 and TRBJ1-4, reads KAGVTQTPRYLIKTRGQQVTLSCSPISGHRSVSWYQQTPGQGLQFLFEYFSETQRNKGNFPGRFSGRQFSNSRSEMNVSTLELGDSALYLCASGPGTPQGKLFFGSGTQLSVL.

This clonotype was seen only a few times. V usage is TRBV7-2 and J usage is TRBJ2-5; D unclear. This CDR3 has 15 amino acids. Per germline, CDR1 SGHTA and CDR2 FQGNSA. V gave up 5 bases and J gave up 0 bases, with 13 bases separating them. In DNA, the CDR3 is TGTGCCAGCAGCCCCCCGGACGGCCACCAAGAGACCCAGTACTTC. Translating it yields CASSPPDGHQETQYF.

This clonotype appeared a few times. The chain combines TRBV2 with TRBJ2-7; tentative D call: TRBD1 (6 bases). Germline values: CDR1 SNHLY, CDR2 FYNNEI. The CDR3 extends over 13 amino acids. V gave up 1 base and J gave up 6 bases, with 10 bases separating them. As DNA, the CDR3 is TGTGCCAGCAGTGAAGTAACAGGGAGCGAGCAGTACTTC. Protein product: CASSEVTGSEQYF.

This clonotype was detected a few times. The rearrangement uses TRBV3-1 and TRBJ2-7, with TRBD2 as a possible D gene (5 bases). The germline V gene encodes CDR1 LGHDT and CDR2 YNNKEL (reference sequence). The CDR3 loop spans 15 amino acids. The V and J ends lost 4 bases and 2 bases respectively, with 15 bases between them. The CDR3 sequence: CASSPRRNGAYEQYF. CDR3 coding DNA: TGTGCCAGCAGCCCGAGACGTAACGGGGCCTACGAGCAGTACTTC.

This clonotype has a handful of counts. The V call is TRBV9, the J call TRBJ2-3; the match to TRBD2 covers 14 bases. The junction had 4 bases not matched to a gene; V was cut back by 0 bases and J by 4 bases. This CDR3 spans 17 amino acids. From germline, CDR1 is SGDLS and CDR2 YYNGEE. CDR3 amino acids: CASSVGLAGGPSDTQYF. CDR3 coding DNA: TGTGCCAGCAGCGTAGGACTAGCGGGGGGGCCCTCAGATACGCAGTATTTT.

In its sample, this clonotype was seen a few times. The CDR3: CSASERYNEQYF. In DNA form, the CDR3 reads TGCAGTGCTAGCGAAAGATACAATGAGCAGTACTTC. The rearrangement links TRBV20-1 to TRBJ2-5; no firm D call. In germline, CDR1 is DFQATT, CDR2 SNEGSKA (reference sequence). This CDR3 is built from 12 residues. Trimming left V 3 bases short and J 11 bases short, with 16 bases between.

DNA of the CDR3: TGTGCCAGCAGTTCCCGGAGGGCCGGGGAGCAGTACTTC. Protein: CASSSRRAGEQYF. This chain uses TRBV12-3 or TRBV12-4 with TRBJ2-5, with D maybe TRBD2 (6 bases). This CDR3 contains 13 residues. Deletions cut 4 bases from V and 11 bases from J, with 17 bases between.

V gene TRBV7-9 combines with J gene TRBJ2-7; D ambiguous. The CDR3 has 13 amino acids. Germline-derived CDR1 and CDR2 are SEHNR and FQNEAQ (reference sequence). Deletions cut 1 base from V and 3 bases from J, with 7 bases between. The CDR3 nucleotides read TGTGCCAGCAGCTTAGAGGTCGGCTACGAGCAGTACTTC. It codes for CASSLEVGYEQYF. Based on the CDR3 plus reference TRBV7-9 and TRBJ2-7, the full variable domain is DTGVSQNPRHKITKRGQNVTFRCDPISEHNRLYWYRQTLGQGPEFLTYFQNEAQLEKSRLLSDRFSAERPKGSFSTLEIQRTEQGDSAMYLCASSLEVGYEQYFGPGTRLTVT.

The chain is built from TRBV20-1 and TRBJ1-1; TRBD1 might be the D (5 bases). Per the germline V gene, CDR1 is DFQATT and CDR2 is SNEGSKA (reference sequence). The ends were cut back, 3 bases at V and 4 bases at J, with 15 bases in the middle. The CDR3 totals 14 residues. The DNA for the CDR3 is TGCAGTGCTAGGGTACGGGGGGTGGTCACTGAAGCTTTCTTT. Translation gives CSARVRGVVTEAFF.

V is TRBV20-1 and J is TRBJ1-2, with D perhaps matching TRBD1 (5 bases). CDR1 DFQATT and CDR2 SNEGSKA come from the germline V gene (reference sequence). The CDR3 covers 13 residues. V lost 3 bases and J 2 bases, leaving 10 bases between the germline ends. CDR3 sequence (DNA): TGCAGTGCTAGGGAACAGGAAAACTATGGCTACACCTTC. This encodes CSAREQENYGYTF.

The V and J genes are TRBV25-1 and TRBJ2-1; TRBD2 is a possible D gene (6 bases). CDR1 and CDR2 from the germline V gene are MGHDK and SYGVNS. This CDR3 has 16 amino acids. With 4 bases removed from V and 6 bases from J, the gap between germline ends came to 19 bases. CDR3 DNA sequence: TGTGCCAGCAGTGGTCTAGCGAGGTTAAATTTCAATGAGCAGTTCTTC. Its translation is CASSGLARLNFNEQFF.

This clonotype was seen repeatedly, ten times or more. The chain carries TRBV27 and TRBJ2-1; 7 bases agree with TRBD1. The V and J ends lost 8 bases and 2 bases, in that order; junction bases with no gene match: 6. In germline, CDR1 is MNHEY, CDR2 SMNVEV (reference sequence). This CDR3 region has 14 residues. The DNA for the CDR3 is TGTGCCAGCCGACCCGGGACAGCCTACAATGAGCAGTTCTTC. It yields the protein CASRPGTAYNEQFF.